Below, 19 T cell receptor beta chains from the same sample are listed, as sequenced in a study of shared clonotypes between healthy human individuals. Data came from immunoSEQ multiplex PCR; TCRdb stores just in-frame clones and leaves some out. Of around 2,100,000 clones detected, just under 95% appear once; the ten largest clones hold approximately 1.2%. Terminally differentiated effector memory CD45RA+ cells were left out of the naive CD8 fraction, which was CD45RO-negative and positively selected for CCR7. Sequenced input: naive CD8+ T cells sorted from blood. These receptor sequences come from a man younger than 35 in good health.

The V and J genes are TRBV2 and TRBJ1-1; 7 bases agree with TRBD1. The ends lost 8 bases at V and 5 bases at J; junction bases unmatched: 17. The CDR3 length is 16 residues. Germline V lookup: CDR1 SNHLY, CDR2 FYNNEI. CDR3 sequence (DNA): TGTGCCAGCGGGGACAGCCTTGCGCTCGGAGGGACTGAAGCTTTCTTT. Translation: CASGDSLALGGTEAFF. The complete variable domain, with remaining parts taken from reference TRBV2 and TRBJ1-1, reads EPEVTQTPSHQVTQMGQEVILRCVPISNHLYFYWYRQILGQKVEFLVSFYNNEISEKSEIFDDQFSVERPDGSNFTLKIRSTKLEDSAMYFCASGDSLALGGTEAFFGQGTRLTVV.

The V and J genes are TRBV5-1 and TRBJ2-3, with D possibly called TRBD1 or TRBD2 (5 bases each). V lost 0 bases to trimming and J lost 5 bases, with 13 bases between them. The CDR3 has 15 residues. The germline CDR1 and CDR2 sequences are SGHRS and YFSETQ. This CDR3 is CASSLAVLGEDTQYF. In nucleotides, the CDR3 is TGCGCCAGCAGCTTGGCTGTCTTGGGGGAAGATACGCAGTATTTT.

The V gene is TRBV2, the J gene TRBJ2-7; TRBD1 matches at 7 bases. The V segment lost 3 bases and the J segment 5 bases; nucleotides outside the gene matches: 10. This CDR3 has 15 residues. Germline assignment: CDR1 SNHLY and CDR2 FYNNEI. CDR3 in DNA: TGTGCCAGCAGTGACCAGGGGGTAACGGTCCACGAGCAGTACTTC. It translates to CASSDQGVTVHEQYF.

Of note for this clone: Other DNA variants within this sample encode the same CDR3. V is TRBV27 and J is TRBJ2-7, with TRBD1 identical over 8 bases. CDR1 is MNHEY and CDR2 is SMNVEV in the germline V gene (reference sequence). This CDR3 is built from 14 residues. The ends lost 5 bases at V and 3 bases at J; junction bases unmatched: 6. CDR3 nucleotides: TGTGCCAGCAGTCCAGGGACAGGCTACTACGAGCAGTACTTC. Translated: CASSPGTGYYEQYF.

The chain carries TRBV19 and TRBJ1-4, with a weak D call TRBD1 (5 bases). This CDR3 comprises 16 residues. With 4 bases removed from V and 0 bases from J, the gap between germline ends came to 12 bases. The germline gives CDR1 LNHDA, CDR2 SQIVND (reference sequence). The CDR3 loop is CASSRGAVTTNEKLFF. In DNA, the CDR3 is TGTGCCAGTAGTAGAGGGGCAGTAACAACTAATGAAAAACTGTTTTTT. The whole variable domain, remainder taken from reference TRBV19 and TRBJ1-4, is DGGITQSPKYLFRKEGQNVTLSCEQNLNHDAMYWYRQDPGQGLRLIYYSQIVNDFQKGDIAEGYSVSREKKESFPLTVTSAQKNPTAFYLCASSRGAVTTNEKLFFGSGTQLSVL.

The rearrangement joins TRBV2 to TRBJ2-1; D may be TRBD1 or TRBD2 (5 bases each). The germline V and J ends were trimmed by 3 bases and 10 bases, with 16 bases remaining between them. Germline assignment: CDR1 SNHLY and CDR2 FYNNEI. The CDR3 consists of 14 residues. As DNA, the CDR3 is TGTGCCAGCAGTGACGGGGACGGCCCCGGGGAGCAGTTCTTC. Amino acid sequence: CASSDGDGPGEQFF.

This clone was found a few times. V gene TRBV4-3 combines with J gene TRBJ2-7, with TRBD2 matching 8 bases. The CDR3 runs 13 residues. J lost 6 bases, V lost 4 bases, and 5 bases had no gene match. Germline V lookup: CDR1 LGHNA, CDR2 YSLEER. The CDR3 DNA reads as TGCGCCAGCAGCCCAGCCGGGGGGGGCGAGCAGTACTTC. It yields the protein CASSPAGGGEQYF.

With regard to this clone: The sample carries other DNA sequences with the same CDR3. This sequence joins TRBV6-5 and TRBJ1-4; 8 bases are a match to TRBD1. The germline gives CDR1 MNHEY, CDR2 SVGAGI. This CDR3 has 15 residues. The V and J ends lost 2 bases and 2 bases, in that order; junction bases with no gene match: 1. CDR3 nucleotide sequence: TGTGCCAGCAGTTACACAGGGGGGACTAATGAAAAACTGTTTTTT. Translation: CASSYTGGTNEKLFF.

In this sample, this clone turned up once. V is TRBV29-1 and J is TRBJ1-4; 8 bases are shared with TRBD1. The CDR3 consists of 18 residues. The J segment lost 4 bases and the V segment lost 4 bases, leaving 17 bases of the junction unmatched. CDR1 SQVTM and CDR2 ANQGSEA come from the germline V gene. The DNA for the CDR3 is TGCAGCGTTGCCCTCTTACAACCTACAGGGGGAGGTAATGAAAAACTGTTTTTT. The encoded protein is CSVALLQPTGGGNEKLFF. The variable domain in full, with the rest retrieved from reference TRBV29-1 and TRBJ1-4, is SAVISQKPSRDICQRGTSLTIQCQVDSQVTMMFWYRQQPGQSLTLIATANQGSEATYESGFVIDKFPISRPNLTFSTLTVSNMSPEDSSIYLCSVALLQPTGGGNEKLFFGSGTQLSVL.

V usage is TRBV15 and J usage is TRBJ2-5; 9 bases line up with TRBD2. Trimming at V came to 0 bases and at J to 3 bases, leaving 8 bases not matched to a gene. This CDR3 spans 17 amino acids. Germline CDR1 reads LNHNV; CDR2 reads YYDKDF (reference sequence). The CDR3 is CATSRDKSPSGEETQYF. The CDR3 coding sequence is TGTGCCACCAGCAGAGATAAATCGCCTAGCGGGGAAGAGACCCAGTACTTC.

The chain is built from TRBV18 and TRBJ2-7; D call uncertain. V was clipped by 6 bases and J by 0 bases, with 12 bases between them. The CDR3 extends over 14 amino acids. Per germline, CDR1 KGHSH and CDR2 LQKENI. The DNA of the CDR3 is TGTGCCAGCTCCCCGGGCAGTAGCTCCTACGAGCAGTACTTC. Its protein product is CASSPGSSSYEQYF.

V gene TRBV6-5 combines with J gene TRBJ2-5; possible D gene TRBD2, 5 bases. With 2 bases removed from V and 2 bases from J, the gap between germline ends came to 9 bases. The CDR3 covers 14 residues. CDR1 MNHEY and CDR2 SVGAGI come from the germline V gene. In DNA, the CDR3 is TGTGCCAGCAGTTACCGAGGGCCGCAAGAGACCCAGTACTTC. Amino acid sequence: CASSYRGPQETQYF.

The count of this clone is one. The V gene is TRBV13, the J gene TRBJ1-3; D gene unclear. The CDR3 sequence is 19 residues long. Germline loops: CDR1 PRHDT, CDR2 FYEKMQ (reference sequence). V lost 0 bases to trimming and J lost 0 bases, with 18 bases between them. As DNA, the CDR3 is TGTGCCAGCAGCTTAGGACTAGTAAGGCCGTTATTCTCTGGAAACACCATATATTTT. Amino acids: CASSLGLVRPLFSGNTIYF. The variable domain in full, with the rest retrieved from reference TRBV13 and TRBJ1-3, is AAGVIQSPRHLIKEKRETATLKCYPIPRHDTVYWYQQGPGQDPQFLISFYEKMQSDKGSIPDRFSAQQFSDYHSELNMSSLELGDSALYFCASSLGLVRPLFSGNTIYFGEGSWLTVV.

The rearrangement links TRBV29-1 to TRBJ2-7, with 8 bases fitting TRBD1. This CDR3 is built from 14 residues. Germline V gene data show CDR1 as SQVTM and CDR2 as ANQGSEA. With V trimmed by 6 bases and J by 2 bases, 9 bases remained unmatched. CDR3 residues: CSVTGQGSPYEQYF. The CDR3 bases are TGCAGCGTGACAGGACAGGGAAGTCCCTACGAGCAGTACTTC.

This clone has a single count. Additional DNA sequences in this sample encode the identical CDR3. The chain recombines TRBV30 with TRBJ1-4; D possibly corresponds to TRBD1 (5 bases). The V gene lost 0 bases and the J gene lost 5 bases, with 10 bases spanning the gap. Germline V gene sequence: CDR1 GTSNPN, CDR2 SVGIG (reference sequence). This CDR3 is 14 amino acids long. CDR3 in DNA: TGTGCCTGGAGTGTAGGGACGGGGAATGAAAAACTGTTTTTT. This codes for CAWSVGTGNEKLFF.

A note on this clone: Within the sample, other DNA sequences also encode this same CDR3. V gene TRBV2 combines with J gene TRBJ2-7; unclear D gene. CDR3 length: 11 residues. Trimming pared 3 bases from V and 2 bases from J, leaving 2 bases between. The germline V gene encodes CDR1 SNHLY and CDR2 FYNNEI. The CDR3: CASSEAYEQYF. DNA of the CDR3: TGTGCCAGCAGTGAGGCCTACGAGCAGTACTTC.

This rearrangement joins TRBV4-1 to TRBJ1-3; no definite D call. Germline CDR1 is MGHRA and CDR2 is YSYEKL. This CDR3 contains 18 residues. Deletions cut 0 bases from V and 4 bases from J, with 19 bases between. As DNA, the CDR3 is TGCGCCAGCAGCCAAGAGTGGTTCGGTTCAGGCGTCGGAAACACCATATATTTT. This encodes CASSQEWFGSGVGNTIYF.

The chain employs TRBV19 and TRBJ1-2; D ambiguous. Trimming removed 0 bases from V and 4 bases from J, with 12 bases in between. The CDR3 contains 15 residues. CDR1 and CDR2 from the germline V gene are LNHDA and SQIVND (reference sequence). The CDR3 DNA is TGTGCCAGTAGTATAGATCTGCCTACGACCTATGGCTACACCTTC. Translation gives CASSIDLPTTYGYTF.

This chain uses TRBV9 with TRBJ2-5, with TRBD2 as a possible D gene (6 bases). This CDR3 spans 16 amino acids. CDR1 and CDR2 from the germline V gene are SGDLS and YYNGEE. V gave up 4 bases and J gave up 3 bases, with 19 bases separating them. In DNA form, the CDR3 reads TGTGCCAGCAGCCCAGAGGAGGGGTGGGCTAAAGAGACCCAGTACTTC. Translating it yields CASSPEEGWAKETQYF. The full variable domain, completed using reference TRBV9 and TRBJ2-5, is DSGVTQTPKHLITATGQRVTLRCSPRSGDLSVYWYQQSLDQGLQFLIQYYNGEERAKGNILERFSAQQFPDLHSELNLSSLELGDSALYFCASSPEEGWAKETQYFGPGTRLLVL.